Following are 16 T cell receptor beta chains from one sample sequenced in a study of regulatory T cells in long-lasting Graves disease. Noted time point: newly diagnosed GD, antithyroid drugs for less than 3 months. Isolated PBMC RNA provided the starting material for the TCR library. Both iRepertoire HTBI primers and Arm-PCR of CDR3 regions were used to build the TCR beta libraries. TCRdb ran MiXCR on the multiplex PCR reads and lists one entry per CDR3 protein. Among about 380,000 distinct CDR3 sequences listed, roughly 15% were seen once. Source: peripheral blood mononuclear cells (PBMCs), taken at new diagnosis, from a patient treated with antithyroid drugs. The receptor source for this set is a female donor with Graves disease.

The CDR3: CATGRDTGELFF. The CDR3 DNA sequence: TGTGCCACCGGAAGGGACACCGGGGAGCTGTTTTTT. The V gene is TRBV6-1, the J gene TRBJ2-2; no reliable D call. Germline CDR1 and CDR2: MNHNS and SASEGT. The V and J ends lost 10 bases and 3 bases respectively, with 9 bases between them. This CDR3 has 12 amino acids.

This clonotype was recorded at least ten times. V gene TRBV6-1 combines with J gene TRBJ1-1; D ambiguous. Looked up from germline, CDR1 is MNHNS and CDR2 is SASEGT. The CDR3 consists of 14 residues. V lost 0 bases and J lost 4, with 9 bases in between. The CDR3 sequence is CASSEAKQLTEAFF. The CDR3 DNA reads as TGTGCCAGCAGTGAAGCAAAACAGCTCACTGAAGCTTTCTTT.

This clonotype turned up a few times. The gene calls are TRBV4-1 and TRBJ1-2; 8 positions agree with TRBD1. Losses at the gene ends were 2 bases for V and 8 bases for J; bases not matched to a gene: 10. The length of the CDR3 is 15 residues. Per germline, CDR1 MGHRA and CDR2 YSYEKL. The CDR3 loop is CASSQQGALGYGYTF. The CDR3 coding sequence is TGCGCCAGCAGCCAACAGGGGGCGCTTGGATACGGCTACACCTTC.

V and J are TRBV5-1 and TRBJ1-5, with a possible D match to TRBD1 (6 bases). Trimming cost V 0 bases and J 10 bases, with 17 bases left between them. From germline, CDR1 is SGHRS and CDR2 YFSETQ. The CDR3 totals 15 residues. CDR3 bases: TGCGCCAGCAGCTTGGCGGGAGTGGGGGGGCATCCCCAGCATTTT. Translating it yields CASSLAGVGGHPQHF. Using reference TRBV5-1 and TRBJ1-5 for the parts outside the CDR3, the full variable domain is KAGVTQTPRYLIKTRGQQVTLSCSPISGHRSVSWYQQTPGQGLQFLFEYFSETQRNKGNFPGRFSGRQFSNSRSEMNVSTLELGDSALYLCASSLAGVGGHPQHFGDGTRLSIL.

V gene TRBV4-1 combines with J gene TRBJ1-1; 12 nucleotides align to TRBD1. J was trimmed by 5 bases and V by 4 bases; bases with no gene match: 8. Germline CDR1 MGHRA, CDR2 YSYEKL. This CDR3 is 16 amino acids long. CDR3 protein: CASSRSRDRGHTEAFF. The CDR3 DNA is TGCGCCAGCAGCCGGTCCCGGGACAGGGGGCATACTGAAGCTTTCTTT.

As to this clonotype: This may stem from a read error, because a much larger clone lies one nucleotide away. In DNA, the CDR3 is TGCGCCAGCAGCTTCGTTGGGGTAGTCAATAATGAAAAACTGTTTTTT. Translated, it gives CASSFVGVVNNEKLFF. The chain employs TRBV4-1 and TRBJ1-4; no firm D call. The V and J ends lost 5 bases and 4 bases respectively, with 17 bases between them. The CDR3 loop spans 16 amino acids. In germline, CDR1 is MGHRA, CDR2 YSYEKL.

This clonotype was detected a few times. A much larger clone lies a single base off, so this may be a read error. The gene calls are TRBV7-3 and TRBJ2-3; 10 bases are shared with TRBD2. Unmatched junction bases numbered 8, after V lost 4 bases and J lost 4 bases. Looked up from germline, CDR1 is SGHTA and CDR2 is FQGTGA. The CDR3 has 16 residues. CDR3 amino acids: CASSSRAGGPADTQYF. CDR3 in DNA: TGTGCCAGCAGCTCCCGAGCGGGAGGGCCGGCAGATACGCAGTATTTT.

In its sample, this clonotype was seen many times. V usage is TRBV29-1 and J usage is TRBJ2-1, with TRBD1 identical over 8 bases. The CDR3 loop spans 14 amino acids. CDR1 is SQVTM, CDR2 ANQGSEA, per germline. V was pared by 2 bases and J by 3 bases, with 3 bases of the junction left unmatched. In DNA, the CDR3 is TGCAGCGTTGAATTGGGACAGGTCTACAATGAGCAGTTCTTC. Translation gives CSVELGQVYNEQFF.

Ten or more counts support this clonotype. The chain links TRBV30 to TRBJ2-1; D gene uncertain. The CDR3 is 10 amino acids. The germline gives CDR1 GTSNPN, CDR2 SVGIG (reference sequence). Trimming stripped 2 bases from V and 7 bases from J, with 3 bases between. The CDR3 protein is CAWSKNEQFF. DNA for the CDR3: TGTGCCTGGAGTAAGAATGAGCAGTTCTTC.

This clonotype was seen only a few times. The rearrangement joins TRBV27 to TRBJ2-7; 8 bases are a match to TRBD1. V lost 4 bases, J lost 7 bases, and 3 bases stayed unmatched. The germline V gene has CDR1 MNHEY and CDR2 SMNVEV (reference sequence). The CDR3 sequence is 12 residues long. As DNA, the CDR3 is TGTGCCAGCAGTTCCAGGGGGCAGGAGCAGTACTTC. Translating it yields CASSSRGQEQYF.

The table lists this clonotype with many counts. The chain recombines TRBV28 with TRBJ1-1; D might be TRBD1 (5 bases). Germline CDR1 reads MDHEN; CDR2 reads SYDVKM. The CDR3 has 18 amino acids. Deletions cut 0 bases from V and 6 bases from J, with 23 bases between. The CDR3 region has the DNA TGTGCCAGCAGTTTATGGAGAGAGTCCTGGGGGGGGGGGGCTGAAGCTTTCTTT. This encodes CASSLWRESWGGGAEAFF.

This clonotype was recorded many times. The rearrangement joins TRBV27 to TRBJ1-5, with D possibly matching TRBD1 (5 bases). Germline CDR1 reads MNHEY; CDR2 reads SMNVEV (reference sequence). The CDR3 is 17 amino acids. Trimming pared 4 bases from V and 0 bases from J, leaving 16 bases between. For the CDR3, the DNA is TGTGCCAGCAGTTCCTCCGGGACGGATTTTAGCAATCAGCCCCAGCATTTT. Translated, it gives CASSSSGTDFSNQPQHF.

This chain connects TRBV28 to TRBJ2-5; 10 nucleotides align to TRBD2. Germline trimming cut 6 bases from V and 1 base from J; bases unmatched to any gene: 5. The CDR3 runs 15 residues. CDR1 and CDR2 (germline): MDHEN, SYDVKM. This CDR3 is CASSSAGGIQETQYF. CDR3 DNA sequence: TGTGCCAGCAGCTCAGCGGGGGGGATCCAAGAGACCCAGTACTTC.

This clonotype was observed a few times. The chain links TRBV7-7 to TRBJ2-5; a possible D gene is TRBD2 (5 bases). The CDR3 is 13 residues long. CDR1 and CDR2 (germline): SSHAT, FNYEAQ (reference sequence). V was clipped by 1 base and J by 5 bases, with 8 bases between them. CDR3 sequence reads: CASSLDTGETQYF. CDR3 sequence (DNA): TGTGCCAGCAGCTTAGATACGGGGGAGACCCAGTACTTC.

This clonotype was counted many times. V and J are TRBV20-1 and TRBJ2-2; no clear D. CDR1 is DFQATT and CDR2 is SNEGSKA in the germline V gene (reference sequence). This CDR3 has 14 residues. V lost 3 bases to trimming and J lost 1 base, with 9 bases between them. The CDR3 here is CSARPRQNTGELFF. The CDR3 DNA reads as TGCAGTGCTAGGCCGCGGCAGAACACCGGGGAGCTGTTTTTT.

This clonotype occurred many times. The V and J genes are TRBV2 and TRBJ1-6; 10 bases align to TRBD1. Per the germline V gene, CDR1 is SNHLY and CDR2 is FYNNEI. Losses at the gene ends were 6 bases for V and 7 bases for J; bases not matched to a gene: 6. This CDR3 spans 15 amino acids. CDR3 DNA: TGTGCCAGCAGGACGGGGACAGGGGTGAATTCACCCCTCCACTTT. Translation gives CASRTGTGVNSPLHF. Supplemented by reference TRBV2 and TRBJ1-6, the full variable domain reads EPEVTQTPSHQVTQMGQEVILRCVPISNHLYFYWYRQILGQKVEFLVSFYNNEISEKSEIFDDQFSVERPDGSNFTLKIRSTKLEDSAMYFCASRTGTGVNSPLHFGNGTRLTVT.